This entry lists 29 T cell receptor beta chains sequenced from one sample in a study of T-cell reconstitution after alpha-beta-depleted transplantation in children. TCRbeta library preparation incorporated unique molecular identifiers. TCRdb independently ran MiXCR on the PCR reads; one entry per CDR3 protein. The data hold hundreds of thousands of distinct CDR3 sequences, with 20% to 30% observed a single time. The sequenced sample was PBMCs, mostly from graft donor cells, obtained 360 days after TCRalphabeta/CD19-depleted stem cell transplant. The receptor source for this set is a female patient aged 2-15 years who had a stem cell transplant for congenital amegakaryocytic thrombocytopenia, so the T cells may come from the graft donor.

The table lists this clonotype with a few counts. V gene TRBV29-1 combines with J gene TRBJ1-1; D remains ambiguous. Per germline, CDR1 SQVTM and CDR2 ANQGSEA. The CDR3 runs 13 residues. Trimming took off 7 bases at V and 1 base at J, with 13 bases between the two ends. CDR3 nucleotides: TGCAGCGCTAGTCGGTCAGGGAACACTGAAGCTTTCTTT. Its protein is CSASRSGNTEAFF.

The chain has TRBV12-3 or TRBV12-4 and TRBJ2-1, with TRBD2 identical over 11 bases. The CDR3 is 16 amino acids. Trimming at V came to 8 bases and at J to 0 bases, leaving 6 bases not matched to a gene. The DNA of the CDR3 is TGTGCCAGCGTAGGGACTAGCGGTTACTCCTACAATGAGCAGTTCTTC. It translates to CASVGTSGYSYNEQFF.

The chain uses TRBV11-2 and TRBJ2-6; D is possibly TRBD2 (6 bases). Germline assignment: CDR1 SGHAT and CDR2 FQNNGV. This CDR3 is built from 16 residues. The V end was cut by 6 bases, the J end by 0 bases, with 12 bases between. CDR3 DNA: TGTGCCAGCAGTCGAGGAGGGAGCTCTGGGGCCAACGTCCTGACTTTC. Its protein product is CASSRGGSSGANVLTF.

This clonotype was counted many times. This chain uses TRBV4-1 with TRBJ2-7; TRBD1 agrees at 8 bases. The CDR3 totals 14 residues. Trimming cost V 0 bases and J 7 bases; bases outside gene matches: 5. CDR1 and CDR2 (germline): MGHRA, YSYEKL. The CDR3: CASSQDWTGREQYF. The DNA for the CDR3 is TGCGCCAGCAGCCAAGATTGGACAGGGAGGGAGCAGTACTTC.

This clonotype was counted at least ten times. The chain uses TRBV12-3 or TRBV12-4 and TRBJ1-1; D not certain. The CDR3 totals 11 residues. Trimming pared 3 bases from V and 3 bases from J, leaving 2 bases between. This CDR3 is CASSLYTEAFF. CDR3 DNA: TGTGCCAGCAGTTTGTACACTGAAGCTTTCTTT.

The chain is built from TRBV28 and TRBJ2-7, with a weak D call TRBD1 (5 bases). CDR1 and CDR2 from the germline V gene are MDHEN and SYDVKM. Trimming removed 2 bases at V and 7 bases at J, with 18 bases between. This CDR3 is built from 15 residues. CDR3 nucleotide sequence: TGTGCCAGCAGTTTAGGGGCAGCTTTAACCGGGGAGCAGTACTTC. This sequence encodes CASSLGAALTGEQYF.

This clonotype was observed at least ten times. The CDR3 loop is CASSQREGRTDTQYF. CDR3 bases: TGCGCCAGCAGCCAGCGGGAGGGGAGGACAGATACGCAGTATTTT. J is TRBJ2-3 and V is TRBV5-1; TRBD2 matches 10 bases. V was pared by 4 bases and J by 3 bases, with 5 bases of the junction left unmatched. From germline, CDR1 is SGHRS and CDR2 YFSETQ. CDR3 length equals 15 residues.

This clonotype was seen a handful of times. V usage is TRBV7-6 and J usage is TRBJ2-1; 13 bases fit TRBD2. This CDR3 has 14 residues. Per germline, CDR1 SGHVS and CDR2 FNYEAQ. V shed 4 bases and J 9 bases; nucleotides not matched to a gene: 3. DNA of the CDR3: TGTGCCAGCAGCTCTCGGACTAGCGGGGGTGAGCAGTTCTTC. Amino acid sequence: CASSSRTSGGEQFF.

This clonotype was seen a few times. As DNA, the CDR3 is TGTGCCAGCGGTCCTGTTACCTACGAGCAGTACTTC. Translated, it gives CASGPVTYEQYF. The V gene is TRBV7-8, the J gene TRBJ2-7; D gene unclear. Trimming cost V 8 bases and J 2 bases, with 10 bases left between them. Germline V gene sequence: CDR1 SGHVS, CDR2 FQNEAQ. The CDR3 runs to 12 residues. The full variable domain, completed using reference TRBV7-8 and TRBJ2-7, is GAGVSQSPRYKVAKRGQDVALRCDPISGHVSLFWYQQALGQGPEFLTYFQNEAQLDKSGLPSDRFFAERPEGSVSTLKIQRTQQEDSAVYLCASGPVTYEQYFGPGTRLTVT.

This rearrangement joins TRBV12-3 or TRBV12-4 to TRBJ2-2, with 7 bases matching TRBD1. The V and J ends lost 5 bases and 1 base, in that order; junction bases with no gene match: 4. The CDR3 extends over 15 amino acids. This chain's CDR3 is CASSLTGKNTGELFF. The CDR3, as DNA: TGTGCCAGCAGTCTGACAGGGAAGAACACCGGGGAGCTGTTTTTT.

This clonotype came up a few times. The chain couples TRBV6-2 or TRBV6-3 to TRBJ2-7, with TRBD2 matching over 11 bases. The CDR3 is made up of 15 amino acids. V shed 7 bases and J 0 bases; nucleotides not matched to a gene: 5. CDR1 and CDR2 (germline): MNHEY, SVGEGT. The CDR3, as DNA: TGTGCCAGCACAGGGGGACTAGCGGTCTCCTACGAGCAGTACTTC. Its protein is CASTGGLAVSYEQYF.

The V and J genes are TRBV20-1 and TRBJ2-4; no clear D. Trimming left V 0 bases short and J 0 bases short, with 12 bases between. Germline CDR1 and CDR2: DFQATT and SNEGSKA (reference sequence). The CDR3 extends over 16 amino acids. CDR3 sequence reads: CSARDRRGRAKNIQYF. The CDR3 coding sequence is TGCAGTGCTAGAGATCGGCGCGGCAGAGCCAAAAACATTCAGTACTTC.

The rearrangement uses TRBV24-1 and TRBJ1-5, with 8 nucleotides matching TRBD1. Germline assignment: CDR1 KGHDR and CDR2 SFDVKD. V gave up 3 bases and J gave up 1 base; unmatched junction bases: 4. The CDR3 spans 16 residues. For the CDR3, the DNA is TGTGCCACCAGTGATGCGACAGGGGCCAGCAATCAGCCCCAGCATTTT. This translates into CATSDATGASNQPQHF.

This sequence joins TRBV5-1 and TRBJ1-2, with TRBD1 matching over 10 bases. Per the germline V gene, CDR1 is SGHRS and CDR2 is YFSETQ. The CDR3 extends over 14 amino acids. With V trimmed by 3 bases and J by 5 bases, 4 bases remained unmatched. In DNA, the CDR3 is TGCGCCAGCAGCTCTCGGACAGGGGGATATGGCTACACCTTC. It codes for CASSSRTGGYGYTF.

The rearrangement uses TRBV20-1 and TRBJ2-3, with D possibly being TRBD1 (5 bases). Germline loops: CDR1 DFQATT, CDR2 SNEGSKA (reference sequence). V was shortened by 6 bases and J by 7 bases, with 17 bases between the two germline ends. The CDR3 has 13 amino acids. CDR3 sequence (DNA): TGCAGTGCCAGGATCCCTGGGGCTTATACGCAGTATTTT. Translated: CSARIPGAYTQYF.

Only a few counts were recorded for this clonotype. The chain combines TRBV15 with TRBJ1-4, with 7 bases identical to TRBD1. Germline V CDR1 and CDR2: LNHNV, YYDKDF (reference sequence). The trim removed 5 bases at V and 4 bases at J, leaving 4 bases unmatched. The CDR3 is 14 amino acids. The CDR3 loop is CATSAHRGNEKLFF. The CDR3 DNA sequence: TGTGCCACCAGCGCCCACAGGGGTAATGAAAAACTGTTTTTT.

This clonotype occurred a few times. The chain has TRBV5-4 and TRBJ2-7; no reliable D call. Germline lookup yields CDR1 SGHNT and CDR2 YYREEE (reference sequence). The CDR3 sequence is 14 residues long. Deletions cut 5 bases from V and 0 bases from J, with 12 bases between. The CDR3 region has the DNA TGTGCCAGCAGTTTACATCCAGACTCCTACGAGCAGTACTTC. Translated: CASSLHPDSYEQYF.

This clonotype was detected a few times. V and J are TRBV7-8 and TRBJ2-2; TRBD2 matches 7 bases. This CDR3 region has 17 residues. Germline V gives CDR1 SGHVS, CDR2 FQNEAQ. V lost 3 bases to trimming and J lost 0 bases; unmatched junction nucleotides: 7. The DNA of the CDR3 is TGTGCCAGCAGCTTCTCGAGCGGGGCCCCGAACACCGGGGAGCTGTTTTTT. This sequence encodes CASSFSSGAPNTGELFF.

Ten or more counts support this clonotype. The rearrangement joins TRBV7-9 to TRBJ2-1, with no clear D. In germline, CDR1 is SEHNR, CDR2 FQNEAQ (reference sequence). The CDR3 consists of 15 residues. Between the trimmed V and J ends, which lost 5 bases and 1 base, there was a span of 12 bases. CDR3 bases: TGTGCCAGCAGCCCCGGCCAAGGATCCTACAATGAGCAGTTCTTC. Encoded protein: CASSPGQGSYNEQFF.

This clonotype was seen repeatedly, ten times or more. The chain employs TRBV5-1 and TRBJ2-1; the D is unclear. The V end was cut by 6 bases, the J end by 7 bases, with 17 bases between. This CDR3 has 14 residues. Germline V gene data show CDR1 as SGHRS and CDR2 as YFSETQ. Written as DNA, the CDR3 is TGCGCCAGCAAACCCGATGCCCTTCGGAATGAGCAGTTCTTC. Its translation is CASKPDALRNEQFF.

The V gene is TRBV5-1, the J gene TRBJ1-2; 9 bases fit TRBD1. Germline CDR1 SGHRS, CDR2 YFSETQ. CDR3 length equals 14 residues. The V and J ends lost 4 bases and 6 bases, in that order; junction bases with no gene match: 7. The CDR3 loop is CASSPLRTGDGYTF. For the CDR3, the DNA is TGCGCCAGCAGCCCCCTCAGGACAGGGGATGGCTACACCTTC.

V gene TRBV28 combines with J gene TRBJ2-3; TRBD2 is a possible D gene (5 bases). V was shortened by 3 bases and J by 5 bases, with 18 bases between the two germline ends. The CDR3 length is 16 residues. CDR1 is MDHEN and CDR2 is SYDVKM in the germline V gene. CDR3 bases: TGTGCCAGCAGTTTCGGAGGCGGACCCTGGGGAGATACGCAGTATTTT. It yields the protein CASSFGGGPWGDTQYF.

This clonotype was recorded at least ten times. The V gene is TRBV7-8, the J gene TRBJ2-5; D is uncertain. CDR3 length: 12 amino acids. The germline V and J ends were trimmed by 5 bases and 2 bases, with 6 bases remaining between them. Germline V CDR1 and CDR2: SGHVS, FQNEAQ. The CDR3 DNA reads as TGTGCCAGCAGCCAAACTCAAGAGACCCAGTACTTC. Translation gives CASSQTQETQYF.

This clonotype was counted ten times or more. The CDR3 reads CSAPRISGGGSYEQYF. The CDR3 region has the DNA TGCAGTGCCCCACGGATTAGCGGGGGAGGATCCTACGAGCAGTACTTC. This chain connects TRBV20-1 to TRBJ2-7, with TRBD2 matching 9 bases. This CDR3 is built from 16 residues. J lost 1 base, V lost 6 bases, and 13 bases had no gene match. Germline CDR1 reads DFQATT; CDR2 reads SNEGSKA (reference sequence).

The rearrangement uses TRBV7-9 and TRBJ1-2; D may be TRBD1 (6 bases). From germline, CDR1 is SEHNR and CDR2 FQNEAQ (reference sequence). V was pared by 2 bases and J by 8 bases, with 12 bases between. This CDR3 comprises 13 residues. The CDR3 loop is CASSLQQGPGYTF. The CDR3 DNA is TGTGCCAGCAGCTTACAACAGGGTCCGGGCTACACCTTC.

Many counts were recorded for this clonotype. The chain is built from TRBV7-8 and TRBJ2-1; no definite D call. V was clipped by 6 bases and J by 8 bases, with 20 bases between them. CDR3 size: 15 residues. Germline V gives CDR1 SGHVS, CDR2 FQNEAQ. This CDR3 reads CASRLGRGTVDEQFF. The CDR3 DNA reads TGTGCCAGCAGGCTAGGACGAGGCACCGTCGATGAGCAGTTCTTC.

This clonotype was counted a few times. The CDR3 here is CSATSGQGRPSTDTQYF. DNA for the CDR3: TGCAGTGCCACGTCAGGGCAAGGGCGACCTAGCACAGATACGCAGTATTTT. J is TRBJ2-3 and V is TRBV20-1; D possibly corresponds to TRBD1 (5 bases). Germline assignment: CDR1 DFQATT and CDR2 SNEGSKA (reference sequence). Trimming took 6 bases from V and 0 from J, leaving 22 bases between them. The CDR3 length is 17 residues.

This clonotype was counted only a few times. J is TRBJ1-2 and V is TRBV25-1; TRBD1 matches at 7 bases. CDR1 is MGHDK and CDR2 is SYGVNS in the germline V gene. This CDR3 is built from 14 residues. V was clipped by 3 bases and J by 5 bases; unmatched bases: 6. The CDR3 nucleotides read TGTGCCAGCAGTGATCGACAGGGAGCTTATGGCTACACCTTC. Its protein is CASSDRQGAYGYTF.

This clonotype has a handful of counts. The rearrangement joins TRBV3-1 to TRBJ2-7, with no clear D. Trimming cost V 1 base and J 2 bases, with 6 bases left between them. Germline CDR1 is LGHDT and CDR2 is YNNKEL (reference sequence). There are 13 residues in the CDR3. The CDR3 loop is CASSQGSPYEQYF. The CDR3 DNA reads TGTGCCAGCAGCCAAGGTTCCCCCTACGAGCAGTACTTC.